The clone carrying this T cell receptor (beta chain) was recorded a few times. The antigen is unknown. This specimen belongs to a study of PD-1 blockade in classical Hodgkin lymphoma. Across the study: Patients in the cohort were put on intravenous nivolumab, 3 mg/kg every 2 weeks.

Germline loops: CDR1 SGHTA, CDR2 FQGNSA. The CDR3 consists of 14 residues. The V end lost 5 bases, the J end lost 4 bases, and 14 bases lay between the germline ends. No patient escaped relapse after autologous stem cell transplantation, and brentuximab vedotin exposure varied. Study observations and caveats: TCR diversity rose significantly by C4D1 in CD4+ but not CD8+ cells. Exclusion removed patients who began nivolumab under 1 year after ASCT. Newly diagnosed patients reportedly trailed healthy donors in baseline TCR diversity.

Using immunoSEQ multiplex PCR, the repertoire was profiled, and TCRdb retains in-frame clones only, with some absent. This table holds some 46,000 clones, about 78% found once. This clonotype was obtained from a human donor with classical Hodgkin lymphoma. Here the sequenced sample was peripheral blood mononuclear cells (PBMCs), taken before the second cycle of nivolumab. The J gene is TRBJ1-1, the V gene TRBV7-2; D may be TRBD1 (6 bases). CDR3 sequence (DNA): TGTGCCAGCAGCCTACAGGGCCTGGGCACTGAAGCTTTCTTT. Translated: CASSLQGLGTEAFF.